The 6 T cell receptor beta chains given below trace back to one sample, sequenced in a study of cytotoxic CD8 clonotypes in ibrutinib-treated CLL. The table came from immunoSEQ multiplex PCR; TCRdb's copy has only in-frame clones and leaves some out. This sample has some 130,000 clones; 70% to 90% occur once, and the top ten carry around 2.1%. Sequencing used PBMCs, obtained after 24 months of ibrutinib treatment. All receptors derive from a human donor with chronic lymphocytic leukemia.

This chain joins TRBV28 and TRBJ2-4, with TRBD2 identical over 13 bases. The CDR3 is 18 residues long. V shed 8 bases, J shed 7 bases, and the junction held 17 bases outside the gene matches. Per germline, CDR1 MDHEN and CDR2 SYDVKM. CDR3 nucleotide sequence: TGTGCCAGCTTCCCTCCCGGACTAGCGGGAGATCTGACTAACATTCAGTACTTC. This gives the protein CASFPPGLAGDLTNIQYF.

The J gene is TRBJ2-7, the V gene TRBV29-1, with D perhaps matching TRBD2 (6 bases). The germline V gene encodes CDR1 SQVTM and CDR2 ANQGSEA. The CDR3 contains 15 residues. Deletions cut 3 bases from V and 0 bases from J, with 15 bases between. The CDR3 here is CSVEESGALSYEQYF. CDR3 in DNA: TGCAGCGTTGAGGAATCGGGAGCCCTCTCCTACGAGCAGTACTTC.

The chain links TRBV7-9 to TRBJ2-2, with TRBD2 identical over 9 bases. Germline-derived CDR1 and CDR2 are SEHNR and FQNEAQ (reference sequence). V dropped 6 bases and J dropped 1; count of bases not matched to a gene: 6. This CDR3 has 16 residues. The CDR3, as DNA: TGTGCCAGCAGTGTTCTAGCGGGGCTGAACACCGGGGAGCTGTTTTTT. Encoded protein: CASSVLAGLNTGELFF.

The chain couples TRBV19 to TRBJ2-1, with TRBD2 matching over 9 bases. The CDR3 covers 15 residues. Trimming took 3 bases from V and 8 from J; bases not matched to a gene: 8. Germline CDR1 LNHDA, CDR2 SQIVND (reference sequence). Here the CDR3 reads CASSILAGGPYEQFF. CDR3 in DNA: TGTGCCAGTAGTATCCTGGCGGGAGGGCCGTATGAGCAGTTCTTC.

The chain has TRBV5-1 and TRBJ1-4; 10 bases map to TRBD1. The trim removed 2 bases at V and 8 bases at J, leaving 3 bases unmatched. Germline V gene sequence: CDR1 SGHRS, CDR2 YFSETQ. The CDR3 loop spans 14 amino acids. This CDR3 is CASSFGQGDEKLFF. The CDR3 DNA reads as TGCGCCAGCAGCTTCGGACAGGGGGACGAAAAACTGTTTTTT. Using reference TRBV5-1 and TRBJ1-4 for the parts outside the CDR3, the full variable domain is KAGVTQTPRYLIKTRGQQVTLSCSPISGHRSVSWYQQTPGQGLQFLFEYFSETQRNKGNFPGRFSGRQFSNSRSEMNVSTLELGDSALYLCASSFGQGDEKLFFGSGTQLSVL.

The sample holds one count of this clone. The chain uses TRBV28 and TRBJ2-6; D not resolved. The CDR3 is made up of 14 amino acids. Trimming cost V 7 bases and J 0 bases, with 7 bases left between them. The germline V gene encodes CDR1 MDHEN and CDR2 SYDVKM. CDR3 amino acids: CASNQLSGANVLTF. As DNA, the CDR3 is TGTGCCAGCAACCAACTCTCTGGGGCCAACGTCCTGACTTTC.